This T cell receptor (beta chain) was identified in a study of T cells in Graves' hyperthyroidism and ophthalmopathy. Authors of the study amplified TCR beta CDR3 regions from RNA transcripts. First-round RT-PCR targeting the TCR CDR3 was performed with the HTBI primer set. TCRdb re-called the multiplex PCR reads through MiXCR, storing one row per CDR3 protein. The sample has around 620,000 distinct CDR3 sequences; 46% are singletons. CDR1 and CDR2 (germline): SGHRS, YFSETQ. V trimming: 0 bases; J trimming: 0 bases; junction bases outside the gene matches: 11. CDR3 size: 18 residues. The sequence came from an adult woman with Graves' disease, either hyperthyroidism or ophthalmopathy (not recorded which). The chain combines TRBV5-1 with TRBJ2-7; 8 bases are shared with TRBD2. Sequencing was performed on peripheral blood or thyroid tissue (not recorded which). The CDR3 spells CASSLALGLATYSYEQYF. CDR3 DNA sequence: TGCGCCAGCAGCTTGGCCCTTGGACTAGCAACCTACTCCTACGAGCAGTACTTC.